This TCR beta chain was retrieved from a study of CD8+CD57+ T cells in acquired aplastic anemia. Looking at the study overall: Recorded DNA amounts for sorted CD4+ and CD8+ cells had an average of around 3 ug. Whole-study results and caveats: Patients and controls shared around 30 CD8+ CDR3 sequences. Between patients and controls, CD8+ Simpson's diversity did not vary significantly.

Sequencing was done on patients that had shown CD8+CD57+ cell expansion by flow cytometry. Every one of the patients had aplastic anemia (severe, acquired). Genomic DNA, serving as template, underwent TCR beta VDJ and CDR3 profiling. TCRdb re-called the reads with MiXCR, one entry per CDR3 protein. The table records under 350,000 distinct CDR3 sequences, about three fifths of them present only once. Germline lookup yields CDR1 LNHDA and CDR2 SQIVND (reference sequence). V trimming: 3 bases; J trimming: 12 bases; junction bases outside the gene matches: 10. The CDR3 contains 14 residues. A note on this clonotype: The target antigen is unknown.

This receptor was obtained from a human donor with aplastic anemia. The sample comprised sorted CD4+, CD8+, or CD8+CD57+ T cells (not recorded which) from PBMCs. This sequence joins TRBV19 and TRBJ2-7; 11 nucleotides align to TRBD2. This CDR3 is CASSIKTSGAQRYF. The CDR3 coding sequence is TGTGCCAGTAGTATTAAGACTAGCGGGGCCCAACGGTACTTC.